One sample yielded the 8 T cell receptor beta chains listed below, sequenced in a study of regulatory T cells in long-lasting Graves disease. Time point in this sample: newly diagnosed GD, antithyroid drugs for less than 3 months. The TCR library used RNA extracted from PBMCs. The authors built TCR beta libraries using iRepertoire HTBI primers and Arm-PCR of CDR3 regions. TCRdb ran MiXCR on the multiplex PCR reads and lists one entry per CDR3 protein. This sample has a few hundred thousand distinct CDR3 sequences, with 15% to 20% found just once. This sample was also put to use in a study of T cells in Graves' hyperthyroidism and ophthalmopathy.

The input for sequencing was peripheral blood mononuclear cells (PBMCs), taken at new diagnosis, from a patient treated with antithyroid drugs. These receptors all stem from a woman aged 18-30 years with Graves disease.

Turning to this clonotype: A much more abundant neighbour one base away suggests this may be a read error. Written as DNA, the CDR3 is TGTTCCAGCAGTTACCGCGCGGGAGACACAGATACGCAGTATTTT. It yields the protein CSSSYRAGDTDTQYF. The chain recombines TRBV6-5 with TRBJ2-3, with 7 positions matching TRBD2. This CDR3 region has 15 residues. Germline CDR1 reads MNHEY; CDR2 reads SVGAGI.

There are many counts of this clonotype. The chain joins TRBV11-2 to TRBJ1-6; D remains ambiguous. CDR1 is SGHAT and CDR2 is FQNNGV in the germline V gene. CDR3 length: 15 amino acids. Trimming took 0 bases from V and 10 from J, leaving 13 bases between them. The CDR3 nucleotides read TGTGCCAGCAGCTTAGAGTTAGCGGCGAACTCACCCCTCCACTTT. Translation: CASSLELAANSPLHF.

This clonotype has more than one count but fewer than ten. The genes are TRBV6-1 and TRBJ1-2; D is unclear. The CDR3 consists of 12 residues. CDR1 and CDR2 from the germline V gene are MNHNS and SASEGT. Trimming took off 6 bases at V and 8 bases at J, with 13 bases between the two ends. The CDR3 DNA sequence: TGTGCCAGCAGGGGCAGAGGAAGGGGCTACACCTTC. This gives the protein CASRGRGRGYTF.

This clonotype was recorded many times. The chain employs TRBV30 and TRBJ2-5, with a weak D call TRBD1 (7 bases). Germline CDR1 GTSNPN, CDR2 SVGIG (reference sequence). CDR3 size: 11 residues. Trimming left V 4 bases short and J 13 bases short, with 16 bases between. The CDR3 nucleotides read TGTGCCTGGACCCTAGGGGGGACAGTGTACTTC. Translation: CAWTLGGTVYF.

This clonotype was seen a few times. The chain joins TRBV9 to TRBJ2-3, with 10 bases aligning to TRBD2. After removal of 0 bases from V and 4 bases from J, the junction contained 8 bases not matched to a gene. CDR3 size: 17 residues. Germline V CDR1 and CDR2: SGDLS, YYNGEE. CDR3 amino acids: CASSVDPSGRVADTQYF. The DNA for the CDR3 is TGTGCCAGCAGCGTAGATCCTAGCGGGAGAGTAGCAGATACGCAGTATTTT. The entire variable domain, with the rest obtained from reference TRBV9 and TRBJ2-3, is as follows: DSGVTQTPKHLITATGQRVTLRCSPRSGDLSVYWYQQSLDQGLQFLIQYYNGEERAKGNILERFSAQQFPDLHSELNLSSLELGDSALYFCASSVDPSGRVADTQYFGPGTRLTVL.

This clonotype was counted at least ten times. The V call is TRBV5-1, the J call TRBJ2-7; D gene unclear. V shed 1 base and J shed 2 bases, with 10 bases lying between them. CDR1 SGHRS and CDR2 YFSETQ come from the germline V gene. CDR3 length equals 14 residues. The CDR3 DNA follows: TGCGCCAGCAGCTTGCTCGGCAGAACCTACGAGCAGTACTTC. This translates into CASSLLGRTYEQYF.

This clonotype was recorded at least ten times. The junction and the germline gene differ at one end; a read error may be behind it. This chain connects TRBV5-1 to TRBJ2-7; maybe TRBD1 (6 bases). This CDR3 spans 15 amino acids. The germline CDR1 and CDR2 sequences are SGHRS and YFSETQ. CDR3 coding DNA: TGTGCCAGCAGCTCTACTGGGACATTCTCCTACGAGCAGTACTTC. The encoded protein is CASSSTGTFSYEQYF.

This clonotype was counted many times. V and J are TRBV5-1 and TRBJ2-5, with TRBD2 matching 7 bases. V dropped 1 base and J dropped 1; count of bases not matched to a gene: 7. Germline V gene sequence: CDR1 SGHRS, CDR2 YFSETQ. The CDR3 loop spans 16 amino acids. CDR3: CASSLRSGGIQETQYF. For the CDR3, the DNA is TGCGCCAGCAGCTTGCGTTCCGGGGGGATCCAAGAGACCCAGTACTTC.